The T cell receptor (beta chain) under discussion was sequenced for a study of Tregs in tolerant kidney transplant recipients. Findings and limits, study-wide: Donor-specific Treg expansion exceeded global Treg expansion in tolerant patients, suggesting antigen drive. Changing PCR primers prevented nucleotide comparison between some patients' samples. Validation in larger populations is needed because few patients were studied.

Unstimulated regulatory T cells (CD4+CD25+CD127-), CD4+CD25- non-regulatory cells, CD4 and CD8 cells were FACS-sorted from thawed PBMCs. Trimming removed 5 bases from V and 5 bases from J, with 15 bases in between. The CDR3 runs 14 residues. Germline CDR1 reads MDHEN; CDR2 reads SYDVKM. This clone was detected only a few times. The antigen is undetermined. TCRdb keeps only in-frame clones here, not all; method: immunoSEQ multiplex PCR. The sample has about 69,000 clones, 85% to 90% seen once. V usage is TRBV28 and J usage is TRBJ1-2; tentative D call: TRBD1 (5 bases). Sequenced here: CD4+ T cells from blood, sampled before the transplant. The receptor comes from a human donor who received a combined kidney and bone marrow transplant. CDR3 sequence reads: CASSLVGPNYGYTF. CDR3 coding DNA: TGTGCCAGCAGTCTCGTGGGGCCCAATTATGGCTACACCTTC.